This T cell receptor (beta chain) was recovered during a study of OX40 agonist ivuxolimab in advanced cancers. At the level of the study: Eligibility rules accepted prior anti-PD-1, anti-PD-L1 or anti-CTLA-4 therapy, and approximately 40% had some.

Sequenced by immunoSEQ multiplex PCR; TCRdb stores in-frame clones only, minus some. Altogether about 6,700 clones are present, over 90% being singletons, with the ten largest covering over 10%. No patient had autoimmune disease or received systemic immunosuppression. The CDR3 is 11 residues long. Trimming took 5 bases from V and 9 from J, leaving 11 bases between them. Germline values: CDR1 MDHEN, CDR2 SYDVKM. The source material was CD4+ or CD8+ T cells sorted from blood, sampled in a trial of the OX40 agonist ivuxolimab. The V call is TRBV28, the J call TRBJ2-7, with no clear D. The origin of this receptor is an adult with an advanced solid tumor such as melanoma, head and neck, liver or kidney cancer. The CDR3 sequence is CASSTPEGQYF. Written as DNA, the CDR3 is TGTGCCAGCAGTACCCCGGAAGGGCAGTACTTC.